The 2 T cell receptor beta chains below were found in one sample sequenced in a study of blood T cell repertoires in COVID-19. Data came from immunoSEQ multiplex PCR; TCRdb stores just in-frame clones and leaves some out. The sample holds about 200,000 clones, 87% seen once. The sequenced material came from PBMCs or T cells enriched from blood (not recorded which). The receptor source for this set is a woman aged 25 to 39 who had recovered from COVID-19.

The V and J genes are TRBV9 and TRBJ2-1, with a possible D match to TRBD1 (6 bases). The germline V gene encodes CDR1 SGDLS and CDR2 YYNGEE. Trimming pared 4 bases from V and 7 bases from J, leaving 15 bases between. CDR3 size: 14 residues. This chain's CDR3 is CASSIQGPGNEQFF. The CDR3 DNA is TGTGCCAGCAGCATACAGGGTCCAGGAAATGAGCAGTTCTTC.

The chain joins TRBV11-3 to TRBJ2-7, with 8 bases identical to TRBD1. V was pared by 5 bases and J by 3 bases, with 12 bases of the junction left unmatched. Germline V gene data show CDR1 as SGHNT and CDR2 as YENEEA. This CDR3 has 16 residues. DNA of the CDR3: TGTGCCAGCAGCCCCAGGACAGGGAATCCGCTCTACGAGCAGTACTTC. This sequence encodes CASSPRTGNPLYEQYF.